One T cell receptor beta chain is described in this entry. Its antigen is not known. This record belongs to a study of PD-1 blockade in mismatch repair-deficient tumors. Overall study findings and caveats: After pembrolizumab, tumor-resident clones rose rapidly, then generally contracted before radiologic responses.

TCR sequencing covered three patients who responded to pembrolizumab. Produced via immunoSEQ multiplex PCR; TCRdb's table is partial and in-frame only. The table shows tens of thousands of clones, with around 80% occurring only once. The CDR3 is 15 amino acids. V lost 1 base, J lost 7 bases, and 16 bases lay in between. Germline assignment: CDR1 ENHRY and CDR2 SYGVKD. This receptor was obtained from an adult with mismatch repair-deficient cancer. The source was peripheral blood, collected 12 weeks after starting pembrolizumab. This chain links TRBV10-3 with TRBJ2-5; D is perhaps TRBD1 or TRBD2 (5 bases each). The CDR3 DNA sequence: TGTGCCATCAGTGAGTTTGACAGTCCGGGGTGGACCCAGTACTTC. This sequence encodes CAISEFDSPGWTQYF.